The TCR beta chain under discussion was sequenced for a study of molecular identifiers for immune sequencing clone quantification. Overall study results and limits: In naive cells, clones above 20 RNA copies held under 1% of molecules, whereas in effector cells they held over 98%. Even with some 920,000 naive cells present, spiked Jurkat TCR RNA from one cell was reportedly detectable.

The germline gives CDR1 MNHEY, CDR2 SVGEGT. V lost 0 bases to trimming and J lost 10 bases, with 13 bases between them. The CDR3 is made up of 14 amino acids. This clonotype has only a few counts. Antigen specificity is unknown. TCRdb fed the PCR reads into MiXCR, producing one record per CDR3 protein. The sample has over 85,000 distinct CDR3 sequences, roughly 23% seen once. The source is a human donor in good health. Some libraries in this study had Jurkat cell RNA spiked in. Sequencing used naive CD8+ T cells from blood, with Jurkat cell RNA spiked in. Subset here: FACS-sorted CD8+CD4-CCR7+CD45RA+ naive T cells. The chain uses TRBV6-2 or TRBV6-3 and TRBJ2-1; no reliable D call. CDR3 in DNA: TGTGCCAGCAGTTACTCATACGAGCTGCAAGAGCAGTTCTTC. Its protein is CASSYSYELQEQFF.